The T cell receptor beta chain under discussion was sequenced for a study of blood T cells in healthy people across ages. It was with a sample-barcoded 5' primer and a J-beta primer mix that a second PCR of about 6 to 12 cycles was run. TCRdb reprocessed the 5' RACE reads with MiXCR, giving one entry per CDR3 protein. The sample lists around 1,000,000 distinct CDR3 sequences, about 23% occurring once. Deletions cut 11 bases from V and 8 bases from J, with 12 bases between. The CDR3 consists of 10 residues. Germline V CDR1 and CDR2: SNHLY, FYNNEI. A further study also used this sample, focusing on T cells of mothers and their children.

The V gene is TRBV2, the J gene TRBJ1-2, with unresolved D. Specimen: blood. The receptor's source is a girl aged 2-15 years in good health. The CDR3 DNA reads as TGTGCCTCTCTTAGAGGCGGCTACACCTTC. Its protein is CASLRGGYTF.